One and the same sample provided the 28 T cell receptor beta chains below, sequenced in a study of PD-1 blockade in classical Hodgkin lymphoma. The patients all showed relapse after autologous stem cell transplantation, while their brentuximab vedotin exposure varied. Profiling relied on immunoSEQ multiplex PCR, and the TCRdb table lists in-frame clones only, not all of them. Counted here are over 25,000 clones, about two thirds occurring once; the ten biggest clones make up around 3%. This sample comprised peripheral blood mononuclear cells (PBMCs), obtained before the second cycle of nivolumab. These receptor sequences come from a human donor with classical Hodgkin lymphoma.

The V gene is TRBV30, the J gene TRBJ2-7, with D hard to call. Looked up from germline, CDR1 is GTSNPN and CDR2 is SVGIG (reference sequence). The CDR3 length is 12 residues. Trimming left V 3 bases short and J 2 bases short, with 8 bases between. The CDR3 DNA reads TGTGCCTGGAGAACACAAACCTACGAGCAGTACTTC. It encodes CAWRTQTYEQYF. The entire variable domain, with the rest obtained from reference TRBV30 and TRBJ2-7, is as follows: SQTIHQWPATLVQPVGSPLSLECTVEGTSNPNLYWYRQAAGRGLQLLFYSVGIGQISSEVPQNLSASRPQDRQFILSSKKLLLSDSGFYLCAWRTQTYEQYFGPGTRLTVT.

V and J are TRBV6-6 and TRBJ1-1; D perhaps matches TRBD1 (6 bases). Deletions cut 3 bases from V and 6 bases from J, with 11 bases between. The CDR3 contains 13 residues. The germline gives CDR1 MNHNY, CDR2 SVGAGI (reference sequence). The CDR3 here is CASSYGGRAEAFF. Written as DNA, the CDR3 is TGTGCCAGCAGTTATGGGGGGCGGGCTGAAGCTTTCTTT.

The chain links TRBV6-4 to TRBJ1-2; 9 nucleotides agree with TRBD1. V was pared by 6 bases and J by 8 bases, with 10 bases of the junction left unmatched. The CDR3 contains 14 residues. Per germline, CDR1 MRHNA and CDR2 SNTAGT. The CDR3 loop reads CASSQGQGMGGYTF. DNA for the CDR3: TGTGCCAGCAGCCAAGGACAGGGGATGGGCGGCTACACCTTC.

The genes are TRBV28 and TRBJ1-6; 9 bases line up with TRBD1. Looked up from germline, CDR1 is MDHEN and CDR2 is SYDVKM. With 10 bases clipped from V and 3 bases from J, the junction kept 10 bases outside the gene matches. The CDR3 has 16 amino acids. The CDR3 spells CATTTPGQGYNSPLHF. The CDR3 DNA reads as TGTGCCACCACTACCCCGGGACAGGGCTATAATTCACCCCTCCACTTT. Supplemented by reference TRBV28 and TRBJ1-6, the full variable domain reads DVKVTQSSRYLVKRTGEKVFLECVQDMDHENMFWYRQDPGLGLRLIYFSYDVKMKEKGDIPEGYSVSREKKERFSLILESASTNQTSMYLCATTTPGQGYNSPLHFGNGTRLTVT.

This clone showed up just a few times. The CDR3 protein is CASSQVNGALGNEQFF. The CDR3 DNA reads TGCGCCAGCAGCCAAGTGAACGGGGCCCTTGGCAATGAGCAGTTCTTC. The chain has TRBV4-1 and TRBJ2-1, with D tentatively TRBD1 or TRBD2 (5 bases each). V lost 1 base to trimming and J lost 6 bases, with 16 bases between them. Germline assignment: CDR1 MGHRA and CDR2 YSYEKL. The CDR3 contains 16 residues.

The J gene is TRBJ2-5, the V gene TRBV28; possibly TRBD1 or TRBD2 for D (5 bases each). From germline, CDR1 is MDHEN and CDR2 SYDVKM. CDR3 length equals 15 residues. Trimming stripped 7 bases from V and 2 bases from J, with 17 bases between. CDR3 region: CASTGSGRLQETQYF. DNA for the CDR3: TGTGCCAGCACCGGGTCGGGACGGTTACAAGAGACCCAGTACTTC.

The gene calls are TRBV4-3 and TRBJ2-1, with TRBD2 identical over 11 bases. The CDR3 contains 15 residues. CDR1 is LGHNA and CDR2 is YSLEER in the germline V gene. J lost 8 bases, V lost 3 bases, and 6 bases had no gene match. The CDR3 region is CASSQSLAGGYEQFF. The CDR3, as DNA: TGCGCCAGCAGCCAGTCTCTAGCGGGGGGTTATGAGCAGTTCTTC.

The V call is TRBV7-9, the J call TRBJ1-4; no clear D gene. V dropped 7 bases and J dropped 7 bases, with 10 bases sitting between them. Germline V CDR1 and CDR2: SEHNR, FQNEAQ (reference sequence). This CDR3 is built from 12 residues. The CDR3 spells CASMGVGEKLFF. As DNA, the CDR3 is TGTGCCAGCATGGGAGTTGGTGAAAAACTGTTTTTT.

The chain carries TRBV7-2 and TRBJ2-1; 7 bases line up with TRBD1. Germline lookup yields CDR1 SGHTA and CDR2 FQGNSA. The CDR3 has 16 residues. J lost 6 bases, V lost 5 bases, and 13 bases had no gene match. CDR3 region: CASSPTIRDSSNEQFF. In DNA form, the CDR3 reads TGTGCCAGCAGCCCTACCATAAGGGACAGCTCCAATGAGCAGTTCTTC.

This clone has more than one count but fewer than ten. The genes are TRBV25-1 and TRBJ2-7, with 10 nucleotides matching TRBD2. This CDR3 is 14 amino acids long. Germline V gene sequence: CDR1 MGHDK, CDR2 SYGVNS. With V trimmed by 5 bases and J by 4 bases, 5 bases remained unmatched. The CDR3 nucleotides are TGTGCCAGCAGTTTAGCGGGGGGTACATACGAGCAGTACTTC. Its translation is CASSLAGGTYEQYF.

The chain couples TRBV6-5 to TRBJ1-2; maybe TRBD1 (5 bases). The germline gives CDR1 MNHEY, CDR2 SVGAGI. The CDR3 runs 13 residues. Trimming removed 7 bases from V and 0 bases from J, with 9 bases in between. The CDR3 sequence: CASIQGANYGYTF. As DNA, the CDR3 is TGTGCCAGCATCCAGGGCGCTAACTATGGCTACACCTTC.

A few counts support this clone. The chain combines TRBV7-2 with TRBJ2-5, with D perhaps TRBD1 or TRBD2 (5 bases each). The germline gives CDR1 SGHTA, CDR2 FQGNSA. This CDR3 is built from 15 residues. V dropped 1 base and J dropped 1 base, with 10 bases sitting between them. CDR3 nucleotide sequence: TGTGCCAGCAGCTTAGTCGAGGGGCCCCAAGAGACCCAGTACTTC. It encodes CASSLVEGPQETQYF.

V gene TRBV4-3 combines with J gene TRBJ2-7, with TRBD1 identical over 8 bases. The CDR3 sequence is 16 residues long. V gave up 4 bases and J gave up 1 base; unmatched junction bases: 9. The germline gives CDR1 LGHNA, CDR2 YSLEER. The CDR3 sequence: CASSPSRQGKSYEQYF. CDR3 DNA: TGCGCCAGCAGCCCCAGCCGACAGGGGAAATCCTACGAGCAGTACTTC.

The chain employs TRBV21-1 and TRBJ1-1; the table assigns TRBD1, which was not confirmed against the DNA. TRBV21-1 is recorded as a pseudogene. This CDR3 spans 14 amino acids. CDR3 loop: CASIEGQGSTEAFF. The CDR3 DNA follows: TGTGCCAGCATCGAGGGACAAGGGAGTACTGAAGCTTTCTTT.

The chain couples TRBV7-9 to TRBJ1-5, with 8 nucleotides matching TRBD1. Germline loops: CDR1 SEHNR, CDR2 FQNEAQ (reference sequence). CDR3 length: 14 amino acids. With V trimmed by 2 bases and J by 5 bases, 2 bases remained unmatched. The CDR3 region has the DNA TGTGCCAGCAGCTTAAACAGGGGGGATCAGCCCCAGCATTTT. Its protein is CASSLNRGDQPQHF. Full variable domain (missing parts from reference TRBV7-9 and TRBJ1-5): DTGVSQNPRHKITKRGQNVTFRCDPISEHNRLYWYRQTLGQGPEFLTYFQNEAQLEKSRLLSDRFSAERPKGSFSTLEIQRTEQGDSAMYLCASSLNRGDQPQHFGDGTRLSIL.

This clone occurred a few times. In this CDR3 the conserved last residue, phenylalanine or tryptophan, is missing, so a read error is likely. The DNA is left out, because the CDR3 cannot be placed on it with certainty; the CDR3 is given as TCRdb lists it. V gene TRBV5-4 combines with J gene TRBJ2-7; the D call TRBD1 from the table was never checked on the DNA. Germline lookup yields CDR1 SGHNT and CDR2 YYREEE (reference sequence). Ends included, the CDR3 has 12 residues. This CDR3 reads CASSPNRGSPVL.

The chain is built from TRBV9 and TRBJ2-1; D remains unclear. Germline V lookup: CDR1 SGDLS, CDR2 YYNGEE. V lost 4 bases to trimming and J lost 8 bases, with 7 bases between them. The length of the CDR3 is 11 residues. CDR3 DNA: TGTGCCAGCAGCCCAGCCTATGAGCAGTTCTTC. It encodes CASSPAYEQFF.

With regard to this clone: Within the sample, other DNA sequences also encode this same CDR3. The V and J genes are TRBV9 and TRBJ2-2; D gene unclear. The V end was cut by 2 bases, the J end by 0 bases, with 5 bases between. This CDR3 is 14 amino acids long. Per germline, CDR1 SGDLS and CDR2 YYNGEE. CDR3 in DNA: TGTGCCAGCAGCGTCCTGGCGAACACCGGGGAGCTGTTTTTT. This translates into CASSVLANTGELFF.

The chain is built from TRBV11-3 and TRBJ1-1; D call uncertain. V was clipped by 5 bases and J by 1 base, with 11 bases between them. The CDR3 contains 14 residues. Germline loops: CDR1 SGHNT, CDR2 YENEEA. The CDR3 nucleotides read TGTGCCAGCAGCCCTAGGGAGCAGAACACTGAAGCTTTCTTT. Translating gives CASSPREQNTEAFF.

The CDR3 spells CASSLGSSSGNTIYF. The CDR3 nucleotides read TGTGCCAGCAGCTTAGGCTCCTCATCTGGAAACACCATATATTTT. This chain uses TRBV7-6 with TRBJ1-3; unclear D gene. The CDR3 has 15 residues. V was trimmed by 1 base and J by 1 base, leaving 8 bases between them. Germline V CDR1 and CDR2: SGHVS, FNYEAQ.

The chain combines TRBV5-1 with TRBJ1-4, with 11 bases lining up with TRBD1. Unmatched junction bases numbered 7, after V lost 0 bases and J lost 6 bases. The V gene's germline CDR1 is SGHRS and CDR2 YFSETQ. The CDR3 runs to 17 residues. The CDR3 coding sequence is TGCGCCAGCAGCTTGGGGAGGACAGGGGGCTTGGATGAAAAACTGTTTTTT. This codes for CASSLGRTGGLDEKLFF.

This rearrangement joins TRBV20-1 to TRBJ2-7; the D call may be TRBD1 or TRBD2 (5 bases each). Trimming pared 6 bases from V and 3 bases from J, leaving 9 bases between. The length of the CDR3 is 11 residues. The germline V gene has CDR1 DFQATT and CDR2 SNEGSKA (reference sequence). DNA for the CDR3: TGCAGTGCGGGGACCAACTACGAGCAGTACTTC. Translating it yields CSAGTNYEQYF.

This clone was picked up a small number of times. V and J are TRBV2 and TRBJ1-2; 9 bases match TRBD1. Germline values: CDR1 SNHLY, CDR2 FYNNEI. The CDR3 runs 13 residues. Trimming removed 6 bases from V and 8 bases from J; junction bases left unmatched: 7. The DNA of the CDR3 is TGTGCCAGCAGGACCGGACAGGGGACAGGCTACACCTTC. Encoded protein: CASRTGQGTGYTF.

V and J are TRBV30 and TRBJ2-5; 7 bases are shared with TRBD1. Germline V gene data show CDR1 as GTSNPN and CDR2 as SVGIG (reference sequence). V lost 3 bases, J lost 4 bases, and 5 bases stayed unmatched. The CDR3 totals 13 residues. CDR3 DNA sequence: TGTGCCTGGAGACAGGGGATTTTAGAGACCCAGTACTTC. Translated, it gives CAWRQGILETQYF.

This clone came up a few times. V and J are TRBV5-5 and TRBJ1-1; perhaps TRBD1 as D (5 bases). There are 15 residues in the CDR3. Germline assignment: CDR1 SGHKS and CDR2 YYEKEE (reference sequence). The germline V and J ends were trimmed by 1 base and 10 bases, with 20 bases remaining between them. CDR3 loop: CASSLIGEEKLGAFF. The CDR3 DNA sequence: TGTGCCAGCAGCTTGATAGGGGAAGAAAAGTTGGGAGCTTTCTTT.

This chain connects TRBV11-2 to TRBJ2-5; no firm D call. The CDR3 covers 14 residues. The ends were cut back, 3 bases at V and 2 bases at J, with 10 bases in the middle. Germline loops: CDR1 SGHAT, CDR2 FQNNGV. CDR3 sequence (DNA): TGTGCCAGCAGCTTCCCGGAAGGACAAGAGACCCAGTACTTC. Translated: CASSFPEGQETQYF.

This clone was observed once. An end of the junction differs from the germline gene, which may be a read error. V gene TRBV5-4 combines with J gene TRBJ2-1; weak D call: TRBD1 (5 bases). CDR1 and CDR2 from the germline V gene are SGHNT and YYREEE (reference sequence). The CDR3 contains 14 residues. CDR3 amino acids: CASSLGGAATQVVF. CDR3 in DNA: TGTGCCAGCAGCTTGGGTGGGGCTGCCACCCAGGTGGTCTTC.

The CDR3 protein is CASARGPVEETQYF. DNA of the CDR3: TGTGCCAGCGCCAGGGGGCCTGTAGAAGAGACCCAGTACTTC. The chain employs TRBV7-6 and TRBJ2-5; 8 bases agree with TRBD1. CDR1 is SGHVS and CDR2 is FNYEAQ in the germline V gene. The CDR3 loop spans 14 amino acids. The J segment lost 3 bases and the V segment lost 8 bases, leaving 8 bases of the junction unmatched.